This T cell receptor beta chain was sequenced for a study of blood T cell repertoires in COVID-19. In the study overall: Some COVID-19 samples were acute and others convalescent; all came from the United States, Italy and Spain. PBMCs, B-cell-depleted T cells, or T cells were the source of the cDNA or gDNA that made up the material.

TCRdb's copy holds only in-frame clones and misses some; the assay was immunoSEQ multiplex PCR. The sample lists about 170,000 clones, approximately 82% occurring once. Which cohort a participant joined came from the clinical history participants gave. The CDR3 runs 17 residues. Germline V gives CDR1 SGHAT, CDR2 FQNNGV. The ends lost 2 bases at V and 2 bases at J; junction bases unmatched: 4. This chain joins TRBV11-2 and TRBJ2-2, with 11 bases aligning to TRBD2. Material: PBMCs or T cells enriched from blood (not recorded which). The clonotype originates from a woman in her forties or fifties who had recovered from COVID-19. CDR3 residues: CASSLPGLAVNTGELFF. CDR3 in DNA: TGTGCCAGCAGCTTACCGGGACTAGCGGTTAACACCGGGGAGCTGTTTTTT.